This T cell receptor beta chain was identified during a study of OX40 agonist ivuxolimab in advanced cancers. The wider study: Aged about 23 to 90 with a mean of 60 years, they were more than 80% male.

Here immunoSEQ multiplex PCR was the method, and the copy in TCRdb shows in-frame clones only, minus some. Here the sample spans about 80,000 clones, 70% to 90% being singletons. Points from the study as a whole: The antigens recognized by the expanded peripheral T cells, that is their antigen specificity, were not determined. Also showing low normalized T-cell clonal expansion were some of the nonresponders. Expansion of clones was among the lowest in partial responders at 0.1-3.0 mg/kg.

Remarks on this clone: Its antigen is unidentified.

V was clipped by 7 bases and J by 5 bases, with 12 bases between them. Germline values: CDR1 SQVTM, CDR2 ANQGSEA. The CDR3 extends over 11 amino acids. The sequencing used CD4+ or CD8+ T cells sorted from blood, collected in a trial of the OX40 agonist ivuxolimab. This chain joins TRBV29-1 and TRBJ2-7; D call uncertain. The clonotype was recovered from an adult with an advanced solid tumor such as melanoma, head and neck, liver or kidney cancer. The CDR3 loop is CSGALGNEQYF. DNA of the CDR3: TGCAGCGGAGCCTTAGGGAACGAGCAGTACTTC.